The 21 T cell receptor beta chains presented below share a single source sample, sequenced in a study of identical twins. TCRdb recomputed calls from the 5' RACE reads with MiXCR, one row per CDR3 protein. This table holds hundreds of thousands of distinct CDR3 sequences, approximately 13% found once. This sample also appeared in a second study, on yellow fever vaccine responses in identical twins.

Material: PBMCs. Receptors were obtained from a woman under 30 in good health.

The rearrangement joins TRBV12-3 or TRBV12-4 to TRBJ2-3, with TRBD2 matching over 12 bases. Losses at the gene ends were 6 bases for V and 4 bases for J; bases not matched to a gene: 2. The CDR3 runs to 14 residues. The CDR3 DNA follows: TGTGCCAGCAGCACTAGCGGGAGGTCAGATACGCAGTATTTT. Its protein is CASSTSGRSDTQYF.

The CDR3 spells CASSYQREGETQYF. In nucleotides, the CDR3 is TGTGCCAGCAGTTACCAGCGGGAGGGGGAGACCCAGTACTTC. The chain is built from TRBV6-5 and TRBJ2-5; TRBD2 matches 10 bases. The CDR3 consists of 14 residues. V lost 2 bases and J lost 5; bases outside the gene matches: 2. The germline V gene encodes CDR1 MNHEY and CDR2 SVGAGI.

This clonotype has more than one count but fewer than ten. The chain couples TRBV7-9 to TRBJ2-5; weak D call: TRBD2 (6 bases). CDR3 length equals 14 residues. In germline, CDR1 is SEHNR, CDR2 FQNEAQ (reference sequence). The ends were cut back, 5 bases at V and 5 bases at J, with 15 bases in the middle. The CDR3 DNA reads as TGTGCCAGCAGCACCCGACTAGTTGAGGAGACCCAGTACTTC. Translation: CASSTRLVEETQYF.

Regarding this clonotype: One end of the junction varies from germline; a read error may be responsible. The chain combines TRBV9 with TRBJ2-2, with TRBD2 as a possible D gene (5 bases). CDR3 length: 12 residues. Per the germline V gene, CDR1 is SGDLS and CDR2 is YYNGEE. The CDR3 loop is CASSANTGELLF. The CDR3 DNA reads as TGTGCCAGCAGCGCAAACACCGGGGAGCTGCTTTTT.

The chain couples TRBV5-1 to TRBJ2-2; possibly TRBD1 for D (6 bases). Deletions cut 0 bases from V and 5 bases from J, with 20 bases between. The CDR3 has 18 amino acids. Looked up from germline, CDR1 is SGHRS and CDR2 is YFSETQ. This CDR3 reads CASSLVQQGISGTGELFF. The CDR3 DNA follows: TGCGCCAGCAGCTTGGTACAACAGGGTATTAGTGGGACCGGGGAGCTGTTTTTT.

The genes are TRBV7-9 and TRBJ2-7; D is possibly TRBD2 (5 bases). V dropped 3 bases and J dropped 7 bases, with 7 bases sitting between them. The germline V gene encodes CDR1 SEHNR and CDR2 FQNEAQ (reference sequence). CDR3 length equals 11 residues. The CDR3 region has the DNA TGTGCCAGCAGCTTGGGAGAGGAGCAGTACTTC. The encoded protein is CASSLGEEQYF.

This clonotype was detected a few times. The chain joins TRBV12-3 or TRBV12-4 to TRBJ2-3; D not resolved. The V end lost 6 bases, the J end lost 9 bases, and 13 bases lay between the germline ends. The CDR3 has 12 residues. CDR3 region: CASRSKDPTQYF. CDR3 coding DNA: TGTGCCAGCAGGTCCAAGGACCCAACGCAGTATTTT.

This clonotype was seen only a few times. The rearrangement uses TRBV20-1 and TRBJ2-1; D remains ambiguous. Germline loops: CDR1 DFQATT, CDR2 SNEGSKA (reference sequence). The CDR3 totals 13 residues. Trimming removed 7 bases at V and 7 bases at J, with 17 bases between. The CDR3 reads CSGLRTLRNEQFF. Here the CDR3 DNA reads TGCAGTGGGCTGAGGACCCTCAGGAATGAGCAGTTCTTC.

The sample holds many counts of this clonotype. J is TRBJ1-5 and V is TRBV5-1; TRBD1 might be the D (6 bases). Trimming took 4 bases from V and 2 from J, leaving 10 bases between them. The CDR3 consists of 14 residues. CDR1 and CDR2 (germline): SGHRS, YFSETQ. The CDR3 sequence is CASSQEGGNQPQHF. The CDR3 bases are TGCGCCAGCAGCCAAGAGGGGGGCAATCAGCCCCAGCATTTT.

The chain uses TRBV15 and TRBJ2-2; 10 bases line up with TRBD2. The CDR3 contains 16 residues. Losses at the gene ends were 1 base for V and 7 bases for J; bases not matched to a gene: 6. Germline loops: CDR1 LNHNV, CDR2 YYDKDF (reference sequence). In DNA form, the CDR3 reads TGTGCCACCAGCAGAGGGACTAGCGGACCGCACGGGGAGCTGTTTTTT. Protein: CATSRGTSGPHGELFF.

This clonotype has more than one count but fewer than ten. The chain joins TRBV9 to TRBJ2-3; possibly TRBD2 for D (7 bases). V was shortened by 4 bases and J by 2 bases, with 23 bases between the two germline ends. CDR1 is SGDLS and CDR2 is YYNGEE in the germline V gene. The CDR3 contains 18 residues. The CDR3 spells CASSPRLAGVGPTDTQYF. As DNA, the CDR3 is TGTGCCAGCAGCCCCCGACTAGCAGGGGTGGGTCCCACAGATACGCAGTATTTT. Full variable domain (outside the CDR3, taken from reference TRBV9 and TRBJ2-3): DSGVTQTPKHLITATGQRVTLRCSPRSGDLSVYWYQQSLDQGLQFLIQYYNGEERAKGNILERFSAQQFPDLHSELNLSSLELGDSALYFCASSPRLAGVGPTDTQYFGPGTRLTVL.

The chain is built from TRBV18 and TRBJ2-5, with unresolved D. This CDR3 region has 15 residues. Germline lookup yields CDR1 KGHSH and CDR2 LQKENI. Trimming took off 3 bases at V and 2 bases at J, with 13 bases between the two ends. CDR3 in amino acids: CASSPTLIGQETQYF. The CDR3 DNA is TGTGCCAGCTCACCTACGTTGATTGGGCAAGAGACCCAGTACTTC. The whole variable domain, remainder taken from reference TRBV18 and TRBJ2-5, is NAGVMQNPRHLVRRRGQEARLRCSPMKGHSHVYWYRQLPEEGLKFMVYLQKENIIDESGMPKERFSAEFPKEGPSILRIQQVVRGDSAAYFCASSPTLIGQETQYFGPGTRLLVL.

The table lists this clonotype with many counts. The CDR3 DNA reads as TGTGCCAGCAGCCCCGCCTTGAGGAACACTGAAGCTTTCTTT. Its translation: CASSPALRNTEAFF. The chain joins TRBV12-3 or TRBV12-4 to TRBJ1-1; no reliable D call. Trimming stripped 6 bases from V and 1 base from J, with 12 bases between. CDR3 size: 14 residues.

The chain combines TRBV29-1 with TRBJ2-3, with D perhaps matching TRBD1 or TRBD2 (5 bases each). Germline CDR1 reads SQVTM; CDR2 reads ANQGSEA. Trimming left V 8 bases short and J 1 base short, with 22 bases between. This CDR3 comprises 16 residues. DNA for the CDR3: TGCAGCCACCGAGGGGAGCACAGGTTGGGCACAGATACGCAGTATTTT. It is translated as CSHRGEHRLGTDTQYF.

The chain links TRBV29-1 to TRBJ1-2, with D possibly TRBD1 on 6 matching bases. Looked up from germline, CDR1 is SQVTM and CDR2 is ANQGSEA. Trimming shortened V by 2 bases and J by 4 bases, and 17 bases separated the two germline ends. The CDR3 length is 15 residues. The chain's CDR3 is CSVESRQVDSYGYTF. CDR3 DNA: TGCAGCGTTGAATCTCGGCAGGTGGACAGCTATGGCTACACCTTC.

The rearrangement uses TRBV20-1 and TRBJ2-5; weak D call: TRBD2 (6 bases). The CDR3 sequence is 12 residues long. Germline lookup yields CDR1 DFQATT and CDR2 SNEGSKA (reference sequence). The germline V and J ends were trimmed by 6 bases and 4 bases, with 12 bases remaining between them. Written as DNA, the CDR3 is TGCAGTGCCGGGGTGCGGGGAGAGACCCAGTACTTC. Translation gives CSAGVRGETQYF.

The rearrangement links TRBV21-1 to TRBJ2-7; the table's D call of TRBD2 was not tested on the DNA. TRBV21-1 is noted as a pseudogene. The CDR3 extends over 16 amino acids. The CDR3 reads CASSNFSGPPAYEQYV. The CDR3 nucleotides are TGTGCCAGCAGCAATTTTTCTGGGCCCCCCGCCTACGAGCAGTACGTC.

The chain uses TRBV10-3 and TRBJ2-5; TRBD2 matches at 9 bases. CDR3 length equals 15 residues. CDR1 and CDR2 (germline): ENHRY, SYGVKD. V lost 3 bases, J lost 4 bases, and 6 bases stayed unmatched. The CDR3 loop is CAISEGAGGPETQYF. DNA for the CDR3: TGTGCCATCAGTGAAGGGGCGGGAGGGCCAGAGACCCAGTACTTC.

The CDR3 here is CASSFRGISNYGYTF. CDR3 coding DNA: TGTGCCAGCAGTTTCCGCGGGATTTCTAACTATGGCTACACCTTC. This chain uses TRBV12-3 or TRBV12-4 with TRBJ1-2; unclear D gene. The CDR3 loop spans 15 amino acids. V lost 3 bases, J lost 0 bases, and 11 bases lay in between.

This clonotype has more than one count but fewer than ten. The chain has TRBV12-3 or TRBV12-4 and TRBJ1-2; no definite D call. V lost 7 bases and J lost 14, with 23 bases in between. CDR3 length: 13 amino acids. In DNA, the CDR3 is TGTGCCAGCAACAAAGACCCAGCCGGTGGCGTTACCTTC. The encoded protein is CASNKDPAGGVTF.

The table lists this clonotype with a few counts. Here the CDR3 reads CASSLGPWGTSGKGFNEQFF. The CDR3 DNA follows: TGTGCCAGCAGCTTAGGGCCCTGGGGGACTAGCGGGAAGGGTTTCAATGAGCAGTTCTTC. The rearrangement uses TRBV7-7 and TRBJ2-1; TRBD2 matches 13 bases. CDR3 size: 20 residues. From germline, CDR1 is SSHAT and CDR2 FNYEAQ (reference sequence). The ends lost 1 base at V and 6 bases at J; junction bases unmatched: 15.